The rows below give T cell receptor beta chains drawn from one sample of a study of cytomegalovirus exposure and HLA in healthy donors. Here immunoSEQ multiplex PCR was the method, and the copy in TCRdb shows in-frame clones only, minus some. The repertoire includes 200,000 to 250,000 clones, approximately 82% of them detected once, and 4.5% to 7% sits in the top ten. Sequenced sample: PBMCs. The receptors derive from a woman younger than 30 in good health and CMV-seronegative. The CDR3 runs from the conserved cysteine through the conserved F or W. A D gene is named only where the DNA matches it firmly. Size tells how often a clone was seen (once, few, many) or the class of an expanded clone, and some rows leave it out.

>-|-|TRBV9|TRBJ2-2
CASSVVSLTGELFF
TGTGCCAGCAGCGTAGTTTCTCTCACCGGGGAGCTGTTTTTT
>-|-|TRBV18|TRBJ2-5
CASSPGHKETQYF
TGTGCCAGCTCACCGGGACATAAAGAGACCCAGTACTTC
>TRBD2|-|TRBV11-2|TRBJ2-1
CASSLVRVASGRNEQFF
TGTGCCAGCAGCTTAGTCAGGGTGGCTAGCGGAAGGAATGAGCAGTTCTTC
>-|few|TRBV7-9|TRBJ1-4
CASSLAQAEKLFF
TGTGCCAGCAGCTTAGCCCAGGCTGAAAAACTGTTTTTT
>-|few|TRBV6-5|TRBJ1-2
CASSYQGGGDGYTF
TGTGCCAGCAGTTACCAGGGAGGTGGCGATGGCTACACCTTC
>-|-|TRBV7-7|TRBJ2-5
CASSSTGGGETQYF
TGTGCTAGCAGCTCAACGGGTGGAGGGGAGACCCAGTACTTC
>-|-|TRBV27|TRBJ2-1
CASSLSGIWDVDNEQFF
TGTGCCAGCAGTTTATCGGGGATCTGGGACGTAGACAATGAGCAGTTCTTC
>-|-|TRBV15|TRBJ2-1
CATSEARGDNEQFF
TGTGCCACCTCCGAAGCTCGGGGCGACAATGAGCAGTTCTTC
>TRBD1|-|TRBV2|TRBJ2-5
CASKFPVVGFDRVGETQYF
TGTGCCAGCAAATTTCCTGTGGTCGGTTTCGACAGGGTGGGGGAGACCCAGTACTTC
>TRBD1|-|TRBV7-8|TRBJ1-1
CASSQRWTGNTEAFF
TGTGCCAGCAGCCAGCGGTGGACAGGGAACACTGAAGCTTTCTTT
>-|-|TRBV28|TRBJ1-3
CASGGSGAGNTIYF
TGTGCCAGCGGTGGGAGTGGGGCTGGAAACACCATATATTTT
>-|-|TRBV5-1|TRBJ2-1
CASSLGSSNEQFF
TGCGCCAGCAGCTTGGGTAGCAGCAATGAGCAGTTCTTC
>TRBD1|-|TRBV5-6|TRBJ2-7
CASSSGRGQNYEQYF
TGTGCCAGCAGCTCGGGAAGGGGACAGAACTACGAGCAGTACTTC
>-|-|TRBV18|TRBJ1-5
CASSPPPGNQPQHF
TGTGCCAGCTCACCACCACCGGGCAATCAGCCCCAGCATTTT
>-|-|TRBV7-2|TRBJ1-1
CASSPAGPEGTEAFF
TGTGCCAGCAGCCCGGCGGGCCCCGAAGGTACTGAAGCTTTCTTT
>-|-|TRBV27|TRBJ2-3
CASSPIGITDTQYF
TGTGCCAGCAGTCCAATTGGGATCACAGATACGCAGTATTTT
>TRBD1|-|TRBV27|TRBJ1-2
CASRGQGGGYTF
TGTGCCAGCAGGGGACAGGGAGGCGGCTACACCTTC
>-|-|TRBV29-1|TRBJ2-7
CSGGPQSYEQYF
TGCAGCGGCGGGCCTCAGTCCTACGAGCAGTACTTC
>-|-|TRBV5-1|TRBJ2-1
CASSLVVGAEGNEQFF
TGCGCCAGCAGCTTGGTCGTGGGCGCTGAGGGCAATGAGCAGTTCTTC
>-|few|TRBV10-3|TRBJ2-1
CAISEDPGRADEQFF
TGTGCCATCAGTGAGGACCCGGGCAGGGCCGATGAGCAGTTCTTC
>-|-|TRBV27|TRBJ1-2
CASSLRRGTGYTF
TGTGCCAGCAGTTTACGGAGGGGTACTGGCTACACCTTC
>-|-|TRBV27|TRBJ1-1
CASSDAEAFF
TGTGCCAGTTCTGACGCAGAAGCTTTCTTT
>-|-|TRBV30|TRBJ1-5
CAWSRVGGQPQHF
TGTGCCTGGAGTAGGGTCGGGGGTCAGCCCCAGCATTTT
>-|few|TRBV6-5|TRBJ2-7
CASRRAYEQYF
TGTGCCAGCAGGCGAGCCTACGAGCAGTACTTC
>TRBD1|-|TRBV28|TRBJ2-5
CASSLPHRGQTQYF
TGTGCCAGCAGTTTACCTCACAGGGGGCAGACCCAGTACTTC
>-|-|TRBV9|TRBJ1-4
CASSPWKGANEKLFF
TGTGCCAGCAGCCCCTGGAAGGGAGCTAATGAAAAACTGTTTTTT
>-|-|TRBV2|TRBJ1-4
CASTLNGAGAEKLFF
TGTGCCAGCACCTTAAACGGGGCGGGTGCTGAAAAACTGTTTTTT
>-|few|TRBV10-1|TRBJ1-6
CASSESIGSPLHF
TGCGCCAGCAGTGAGTCGATAGGGTCACCCCTCCACTTT
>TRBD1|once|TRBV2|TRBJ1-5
CASSDHSGGVKPQHF
TGTGCCAGCAGTGACCATTCAGGGGGCGTCAAGCCCCAGCATTTT
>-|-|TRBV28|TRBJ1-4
CASSLQFSTNEKLFF
TGTGCCAGCAGTTTACAATTTTCAACTAATGAAAAACTGTTTTTT
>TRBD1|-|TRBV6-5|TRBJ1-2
CASSKQGTRDVTF
TGTGCCAGCAGCAAACAGGGGACTCGGGATGTCACCTTC
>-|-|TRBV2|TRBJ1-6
CASSEAGHNLHF
TGTGCCAGCAGTGAAGCGGGACATAATCTCCACTTT
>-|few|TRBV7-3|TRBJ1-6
CASSLQGDSPLHF
TGTGCCAGCAGCTTACAGGGTGATTCACCCCTCCACTTT
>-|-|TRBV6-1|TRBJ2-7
CASSEMRGAARSSYEQYF
TGTGCCAGCAGTGAAATGAGGGGGGCCGCCCGGAGCTCCTACGAGCAGTACTTC
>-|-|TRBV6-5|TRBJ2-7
CASSPTASSYEQYF
TGTGCCAGCAGTCCAACAGCGAGCTCCTACGAGCAGTACTTC
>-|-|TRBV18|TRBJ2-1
CASSPPGSSYNEQFF
TGTGCCAGCTCACCACCTGGCTCTTCCTACAATGAGCAGTTCTTC
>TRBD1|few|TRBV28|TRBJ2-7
CASTAGGQDEQYF
TGTGCCAGCACCGCAGGGGGCCAGGACGAGCAGTACTTC